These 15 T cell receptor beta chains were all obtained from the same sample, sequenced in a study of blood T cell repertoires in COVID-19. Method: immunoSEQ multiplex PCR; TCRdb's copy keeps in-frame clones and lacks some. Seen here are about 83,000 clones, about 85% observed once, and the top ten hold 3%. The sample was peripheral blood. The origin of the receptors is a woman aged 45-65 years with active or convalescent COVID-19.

The CDR3 here is CASSKDRGVELFF. CDR3 DNA: TGTGCCAGCAGCAAGGACAGGGGAGTGGAGCTGTTTTTT. This chain links TRBV7-2 with TRBJ2-2; TRBD1 aligns across 9 bases. CDR1 and CDR2 (germline): SGHTA, FQGNSA. With 5 bases clipped from V and 10 bases from J, the junction kept 5 bases outside the gene matches. The CDR3 spans 13 residues. Variable domain in full (rest from reference TRBV7-2 and TRBJ2-2): GAGVSQSPSNKVTEKGKDVELRCDPISGHTALYWYRQSLGQGLEFLIYFQGNSAPDKSGLPSDRFSAERTGGSVSTLTIQRTQQEDSAVYLCASSKDRGVELFFGEGSRLTVL.

CDR3 DNA sequence: TGTGCCAGTGCCCAGCGGGGGGGCCAAGCTTTCTTT. It yields the protein CASAQRGGQAFF. This chain joins TRBV19 and TRBJ1-1; weak D call: TRBD1 (6 bases). The germline V gene has CDR1 LNHDA and CDR2 SQIVND (reference sequence). The length of the CDR3 is 12 residues. Between the trimmed V and J ends, which lost 8 bases and 9 bases, there was a span of 16 bases.

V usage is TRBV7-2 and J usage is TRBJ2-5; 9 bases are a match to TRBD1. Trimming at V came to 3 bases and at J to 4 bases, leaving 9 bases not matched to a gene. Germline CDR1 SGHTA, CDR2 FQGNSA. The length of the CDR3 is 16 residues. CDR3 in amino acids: CASSFRDRVERETQYF. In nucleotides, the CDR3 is TGTGCCAGCAGCTTTAGGGACAGGGTTGAGAGAGAGACCCAGTACTTC.

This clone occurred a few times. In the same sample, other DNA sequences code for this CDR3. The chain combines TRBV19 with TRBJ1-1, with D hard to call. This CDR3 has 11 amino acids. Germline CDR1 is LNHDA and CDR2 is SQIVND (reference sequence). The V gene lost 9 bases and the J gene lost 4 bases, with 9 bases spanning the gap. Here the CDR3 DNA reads TGTGCCAGCACCGGGAGCACTGAAGCTTTCTTT. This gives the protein CASTGSTEAFF.

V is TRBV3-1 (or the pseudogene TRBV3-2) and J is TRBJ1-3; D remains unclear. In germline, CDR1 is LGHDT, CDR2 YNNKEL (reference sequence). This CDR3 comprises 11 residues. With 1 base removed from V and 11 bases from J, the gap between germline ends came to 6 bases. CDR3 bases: TGTGCCAGCAGCCAAGGCGGGTCCATATATTTT. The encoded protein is CASSQGGSIYF.

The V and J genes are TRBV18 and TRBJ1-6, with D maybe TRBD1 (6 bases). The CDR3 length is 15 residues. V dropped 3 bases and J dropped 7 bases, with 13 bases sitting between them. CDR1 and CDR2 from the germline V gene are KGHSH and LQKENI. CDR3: CASSPSQGSNSPLHF. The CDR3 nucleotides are TGTGCCAGCTCACCCTCACAGGGAAGCAATTCACCCCTCCACTTT.

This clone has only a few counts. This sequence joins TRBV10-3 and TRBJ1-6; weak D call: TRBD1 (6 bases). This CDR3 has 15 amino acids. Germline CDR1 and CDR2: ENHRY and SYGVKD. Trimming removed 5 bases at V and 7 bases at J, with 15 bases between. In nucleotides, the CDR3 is TGTGCCATCAGTCAGGGACAAACAAAAAATTCACCCCTCCACTTT. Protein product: CAISQGQTKNSPLHF.

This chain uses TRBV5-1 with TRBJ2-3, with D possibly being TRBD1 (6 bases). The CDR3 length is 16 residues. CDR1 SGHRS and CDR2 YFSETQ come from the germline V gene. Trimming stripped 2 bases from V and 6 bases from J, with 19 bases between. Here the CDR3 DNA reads TGCGCCAGCAGCTTACCGCTGACAGGCGCTGCGGATACGCAGTATTTT. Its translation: CASSLPLTGAADTQYF.

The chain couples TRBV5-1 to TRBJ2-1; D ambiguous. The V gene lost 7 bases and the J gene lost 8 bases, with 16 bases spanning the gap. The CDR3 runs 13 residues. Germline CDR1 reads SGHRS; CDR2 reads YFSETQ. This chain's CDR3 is CASVRSGGDEQFF. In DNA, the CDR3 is TGCGCCAGCGTCCGGTCTGGCGGCGATGAGCAGTTCTTC.

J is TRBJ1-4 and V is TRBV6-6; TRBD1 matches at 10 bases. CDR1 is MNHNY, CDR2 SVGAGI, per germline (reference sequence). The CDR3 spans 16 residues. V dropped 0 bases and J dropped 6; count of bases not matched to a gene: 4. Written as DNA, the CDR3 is TGTGCCAGCAGTTACTCGAGAGGGACAGGGGATGAAAAACTGTTTTTT. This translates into CASSYSRGTGDEKLFF.

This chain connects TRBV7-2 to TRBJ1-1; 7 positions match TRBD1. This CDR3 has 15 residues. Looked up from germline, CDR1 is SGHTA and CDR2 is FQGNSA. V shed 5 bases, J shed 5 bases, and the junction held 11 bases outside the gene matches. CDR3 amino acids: CASSRGLQGSTEAFF. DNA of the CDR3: TGTGCCAGCAGCCGCGGGCTACAGGGGAGTACTGAAGCTTTCTTT.

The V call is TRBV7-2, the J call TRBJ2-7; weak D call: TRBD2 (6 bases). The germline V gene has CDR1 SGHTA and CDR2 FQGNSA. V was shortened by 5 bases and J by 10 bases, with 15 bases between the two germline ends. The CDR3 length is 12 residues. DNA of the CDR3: TGTGCCAGCAGCCGGGTAGGAGGGCCACAGTACTTC. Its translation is CASSRVGGPQYF.

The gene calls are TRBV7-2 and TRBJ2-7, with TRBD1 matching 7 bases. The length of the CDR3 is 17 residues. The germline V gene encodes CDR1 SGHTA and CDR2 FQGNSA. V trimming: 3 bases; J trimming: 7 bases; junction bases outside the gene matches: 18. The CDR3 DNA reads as TGTGCCAGCAGCTTCCCTCTACAGGGAAGGGGGCAAAGGGAGCAGTACTTC. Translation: CASSFPLQGRGQREQYF.

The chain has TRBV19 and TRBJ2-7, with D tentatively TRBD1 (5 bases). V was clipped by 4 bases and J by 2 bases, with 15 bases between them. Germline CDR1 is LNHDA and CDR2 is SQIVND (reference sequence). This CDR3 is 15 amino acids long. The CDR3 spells CASSNRQGQTYEQYF. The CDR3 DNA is TGTGCCAGTAGTAACAGGCAGGGCCAGACCTACGAGCAGTACTTC. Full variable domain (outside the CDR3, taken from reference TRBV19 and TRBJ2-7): DGGITQSPKYLFRKEGQNVTLSCEQNLNHDAMYWYRQDPGQGLRLIYYSQIVNDFQKGDIAEGYSVSREKKESFPLTVTSAQKNPTAFYLCASSNRQGQTYEQYFGPGTRLTVT.

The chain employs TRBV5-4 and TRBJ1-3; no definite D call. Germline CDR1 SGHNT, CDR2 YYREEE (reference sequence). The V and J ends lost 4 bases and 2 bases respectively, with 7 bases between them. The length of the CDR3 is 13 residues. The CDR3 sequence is CASSPPAGNTIYF. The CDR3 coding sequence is TGTGCCAGCAGCCCCCCGGCTGGAAACACCATATATTTT.